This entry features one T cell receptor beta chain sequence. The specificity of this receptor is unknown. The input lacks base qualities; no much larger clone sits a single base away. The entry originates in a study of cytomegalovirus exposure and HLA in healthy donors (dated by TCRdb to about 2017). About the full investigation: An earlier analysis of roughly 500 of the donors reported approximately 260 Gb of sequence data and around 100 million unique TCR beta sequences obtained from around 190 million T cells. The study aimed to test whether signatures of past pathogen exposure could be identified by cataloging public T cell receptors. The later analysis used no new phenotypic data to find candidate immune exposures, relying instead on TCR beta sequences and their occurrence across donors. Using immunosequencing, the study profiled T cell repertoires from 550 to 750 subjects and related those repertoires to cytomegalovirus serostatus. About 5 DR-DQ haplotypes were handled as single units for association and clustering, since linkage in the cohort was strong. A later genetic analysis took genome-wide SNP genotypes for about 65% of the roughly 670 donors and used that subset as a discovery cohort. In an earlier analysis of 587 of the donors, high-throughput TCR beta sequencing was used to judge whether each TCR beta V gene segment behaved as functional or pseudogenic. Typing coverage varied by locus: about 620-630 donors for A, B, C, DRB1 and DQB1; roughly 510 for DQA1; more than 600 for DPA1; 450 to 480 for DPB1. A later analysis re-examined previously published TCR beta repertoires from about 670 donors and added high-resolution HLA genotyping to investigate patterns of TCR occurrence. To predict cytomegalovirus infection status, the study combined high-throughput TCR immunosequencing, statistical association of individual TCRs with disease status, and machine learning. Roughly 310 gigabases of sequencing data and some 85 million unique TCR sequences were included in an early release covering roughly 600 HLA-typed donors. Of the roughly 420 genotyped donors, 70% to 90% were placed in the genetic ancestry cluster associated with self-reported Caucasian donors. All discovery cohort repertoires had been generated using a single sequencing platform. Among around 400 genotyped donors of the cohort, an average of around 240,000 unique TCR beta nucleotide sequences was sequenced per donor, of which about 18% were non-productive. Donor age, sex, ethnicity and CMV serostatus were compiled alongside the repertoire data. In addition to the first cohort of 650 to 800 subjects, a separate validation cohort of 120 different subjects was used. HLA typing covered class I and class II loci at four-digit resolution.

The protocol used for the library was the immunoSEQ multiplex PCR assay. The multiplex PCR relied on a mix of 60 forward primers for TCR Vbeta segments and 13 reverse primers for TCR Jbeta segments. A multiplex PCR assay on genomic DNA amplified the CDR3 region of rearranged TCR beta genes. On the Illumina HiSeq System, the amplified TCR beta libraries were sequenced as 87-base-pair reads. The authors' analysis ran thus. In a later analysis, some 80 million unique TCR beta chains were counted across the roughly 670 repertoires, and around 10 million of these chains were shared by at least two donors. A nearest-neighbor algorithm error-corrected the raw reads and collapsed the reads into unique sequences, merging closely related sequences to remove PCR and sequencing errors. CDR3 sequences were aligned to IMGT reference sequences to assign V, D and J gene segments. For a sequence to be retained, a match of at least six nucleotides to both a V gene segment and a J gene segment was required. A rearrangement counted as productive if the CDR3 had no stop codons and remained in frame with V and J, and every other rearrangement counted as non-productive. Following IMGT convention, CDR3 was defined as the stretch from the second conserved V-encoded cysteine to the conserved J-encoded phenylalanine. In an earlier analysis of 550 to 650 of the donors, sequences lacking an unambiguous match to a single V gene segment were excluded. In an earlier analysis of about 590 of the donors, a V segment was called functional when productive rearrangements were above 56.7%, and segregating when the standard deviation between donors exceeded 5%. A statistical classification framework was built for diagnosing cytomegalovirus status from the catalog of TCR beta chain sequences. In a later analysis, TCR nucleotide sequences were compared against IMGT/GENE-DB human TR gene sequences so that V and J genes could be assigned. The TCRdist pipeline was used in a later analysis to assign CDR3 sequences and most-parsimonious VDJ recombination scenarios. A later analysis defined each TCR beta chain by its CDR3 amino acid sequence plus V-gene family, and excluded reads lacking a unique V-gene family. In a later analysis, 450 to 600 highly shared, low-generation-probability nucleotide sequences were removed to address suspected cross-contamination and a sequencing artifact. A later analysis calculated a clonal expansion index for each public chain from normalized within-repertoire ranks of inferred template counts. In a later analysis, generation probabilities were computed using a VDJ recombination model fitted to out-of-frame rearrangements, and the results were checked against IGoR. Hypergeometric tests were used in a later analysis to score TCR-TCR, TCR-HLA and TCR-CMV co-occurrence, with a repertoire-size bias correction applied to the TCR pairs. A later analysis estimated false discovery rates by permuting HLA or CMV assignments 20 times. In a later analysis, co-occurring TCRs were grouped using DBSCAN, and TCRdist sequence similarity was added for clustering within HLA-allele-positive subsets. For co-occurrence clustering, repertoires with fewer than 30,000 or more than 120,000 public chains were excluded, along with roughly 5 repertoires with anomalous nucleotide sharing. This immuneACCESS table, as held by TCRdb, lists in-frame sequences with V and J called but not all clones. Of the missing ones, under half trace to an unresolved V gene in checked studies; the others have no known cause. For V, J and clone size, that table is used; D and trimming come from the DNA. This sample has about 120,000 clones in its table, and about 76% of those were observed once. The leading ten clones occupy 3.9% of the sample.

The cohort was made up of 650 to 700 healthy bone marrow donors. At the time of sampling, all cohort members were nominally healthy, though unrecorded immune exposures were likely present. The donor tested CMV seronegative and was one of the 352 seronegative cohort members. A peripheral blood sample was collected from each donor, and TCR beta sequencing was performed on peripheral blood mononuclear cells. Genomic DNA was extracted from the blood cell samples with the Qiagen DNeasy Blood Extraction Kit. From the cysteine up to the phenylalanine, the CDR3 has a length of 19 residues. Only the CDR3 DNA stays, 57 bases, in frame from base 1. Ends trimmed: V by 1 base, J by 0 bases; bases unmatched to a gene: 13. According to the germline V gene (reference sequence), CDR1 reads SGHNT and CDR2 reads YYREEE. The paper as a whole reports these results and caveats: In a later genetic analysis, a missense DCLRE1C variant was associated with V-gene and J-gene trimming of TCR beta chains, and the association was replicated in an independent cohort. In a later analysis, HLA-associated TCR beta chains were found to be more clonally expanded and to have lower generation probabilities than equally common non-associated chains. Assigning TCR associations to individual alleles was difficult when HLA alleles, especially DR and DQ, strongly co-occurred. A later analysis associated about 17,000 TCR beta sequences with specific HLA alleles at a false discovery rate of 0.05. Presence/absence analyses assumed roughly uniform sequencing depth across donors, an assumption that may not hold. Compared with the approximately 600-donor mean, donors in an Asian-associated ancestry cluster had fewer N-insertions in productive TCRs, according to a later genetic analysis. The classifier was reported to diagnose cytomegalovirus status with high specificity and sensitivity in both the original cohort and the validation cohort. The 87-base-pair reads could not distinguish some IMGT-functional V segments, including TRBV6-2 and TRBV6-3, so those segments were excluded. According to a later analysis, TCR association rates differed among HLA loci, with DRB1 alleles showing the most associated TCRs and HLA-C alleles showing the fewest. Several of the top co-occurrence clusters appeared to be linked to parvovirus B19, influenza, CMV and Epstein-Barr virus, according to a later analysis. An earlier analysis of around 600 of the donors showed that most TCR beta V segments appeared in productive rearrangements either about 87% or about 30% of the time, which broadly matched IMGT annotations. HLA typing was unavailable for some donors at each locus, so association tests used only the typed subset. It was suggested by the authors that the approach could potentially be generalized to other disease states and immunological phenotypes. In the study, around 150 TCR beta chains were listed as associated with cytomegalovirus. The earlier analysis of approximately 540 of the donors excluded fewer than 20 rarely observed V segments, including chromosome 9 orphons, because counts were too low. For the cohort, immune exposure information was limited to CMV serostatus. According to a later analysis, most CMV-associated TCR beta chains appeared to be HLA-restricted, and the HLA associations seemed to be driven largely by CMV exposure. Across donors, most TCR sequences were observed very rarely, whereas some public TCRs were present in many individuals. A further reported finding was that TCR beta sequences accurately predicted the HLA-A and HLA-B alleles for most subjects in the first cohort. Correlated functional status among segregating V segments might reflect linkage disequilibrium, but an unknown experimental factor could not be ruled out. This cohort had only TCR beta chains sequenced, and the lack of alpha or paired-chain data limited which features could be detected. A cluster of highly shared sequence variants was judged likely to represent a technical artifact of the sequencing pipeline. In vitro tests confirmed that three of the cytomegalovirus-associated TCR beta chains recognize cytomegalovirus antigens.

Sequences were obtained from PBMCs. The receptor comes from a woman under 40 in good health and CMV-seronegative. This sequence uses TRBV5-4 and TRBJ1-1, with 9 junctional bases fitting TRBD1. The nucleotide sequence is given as TGTGCCAGCAGCTTGAGCTCCGGGACAGGGTGGCCGATGAACACTGAAGCTTTCTTT. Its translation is CASSLSSGTGWPMNTEAFF. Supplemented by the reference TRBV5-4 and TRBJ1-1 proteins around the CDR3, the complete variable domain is ETGVTQSPTHLIKTRGQQVTLRCSSQSGHNTVSWYQQALGQGPQFIFQYYREEENGRGNFPPRFSGLQFPNYSSELNVNALELDDSALYLCASSLSSGTGWPMNTEAFFGQGTRLTVV.